A selection of T cell receptor beta chains follows, all from one sample in a study of response to subunit inactivated influenza vaccine. TCRdb re-called the RT-PCR reads through MiXCR, storing one row per CDR3 protein. The profile covers over 450,000 distinct CDR3 sequences, with over 10% appearing a single time and roughly 13% taken by the ten largest. The sample in question was PBMCs from blood, obtained 40 to 50 days after vaccination. These receptors were obtained from a man between 50 and 59 years old who received an inactivated influenza vaccine. Both conserved end residues are part of each CDR3. Each record gives: clone size, V gene, D gene, J gene, CDR3 protein, CDR3 DNA. The D gene is left open where the match is weak. The size field is filled for only some rows; it gives once, few, many or a size class.

many,TRBV5-1,.,TRBJ1-2,CASRGTPVSDGYTF,TGCGCCAGCAGGGGGACACCCGTTTCGGATGGCTACACCTTC
.,TRBV7-2,.,TRBJ2-1,CASSLLEKYNEQFF,TGTGCCAGCAGCTTGCTGGAAAAATACAATGAGCAGTTCTTC
few,TRBV6-1,.,TRBJ2-7,CASSEGAYEQYF,TGTGCCAGCAGTGAAGGGGCTTACGAGCAGTACTTC
few,TRBV12-3/TRBV12-4,TRBD2,TRBJ2-5,CASSFTQRGVETQYF,TGTGCCAGCAGTTTTACCCAGCGGGGGGTAGAGACCCAGTACTTC
.,TRBV20-1,TRBD1,TRBJ2-2,CSARDQTGGWLSPNTGELFF,TGCAGTGCTAGAGACCAGACAGGGGGCTGGCTCTCGCCGAACACCGGGGAGCTGTTTTTT
.,TRBV6-2/TRBV6-3,TRBD1,TRBJ2-4,CASSLGTGGAKNIQYF,TGTGCCAGCAGCCTCGGGACAGGAGGAGCCAAAAACATTCAGTACTTC
.,TRBV7-8,TRBD2,TRBJ2-1,CASSLFPTSGVDEQFF,TGTGCCAGCAGCTTATTTCCAACTAGCGGGGTGGATGAGCAGTTCTTC
few,TRBV15,.,TRBJ2-7,CATSRDFERGSSYEQYF,TGTGCCACCAGCAGAGATTTTGAGAGAGGGAGCTCCTACGAGCAGTACTTC
.,TRBV5-1,.,TRBJ2-7,CASSLVSGDEQYF,TGCGCCAGCAGCTTGGTTTCTGGGGACGAGCAGTACTTC
few,TRBV3-1,.,TRBJ2-2,CASSLAGRTGELFF,TGTGCCAGCAGCCTGGCGGGAAGGACCGGGGAGCTGTTTTTT
.,TRBV6-1,.,TRBJ1-6,CASSNSGGASPLHF,TGTGCCAGCAGTAACAGCGGCGGCGCCTCACCCCTCCACTTT
.,TRBV11-2,.,TRBJ2-4,CASSPDIKNIQYF,TGTGCCAGCAGCCCGGACATCAAAAACATTCAGTACTTC
few,TRBV11-1,TRBD1,TRBJ2-6,CASSLVNRGRSSGANVLTF,TGTGCCAGCAGCTTAGTTAACAGGGGGAGGTCTTCCGGGGCCAACGTCCTGACTTTC
many,TRBV7-2,.,TRBJ2-7,CASSLAGDSYEQYF,TGTGCCAGCAGCTTAGCGGGGGACTCCTACGAGCAGTACTTC
many,TRBV5-1,TRBD1,TRBJ2-7,CASSYFPGQGSYEQYF,TGCGCCAGCAGCTACTTCCCCGGACAGGGATCCTACGAGCAGTACTTC
few,TRBV7-2,.,TRBJ1-3,CASSLGVAGNTIYF,TGTGCCAGCAGCTTAGGAGTGGCTGGAAACACCATATATTTT
.,TRBV6-1,TRBD1,TRBJ2-7,CASNTGGQSSYEQYF,TGTGCCTCCAACACAGGGGGCCAGAGCTCCTACGAGCAGTACTTC
few,TRBV12-3/TRBV12-4,.,TRBJ2-1,CASSFGQHNEQFF,TGTGCCAGCAGTTTTGGGCAGCACAATGAGCAGTTCTTC
many,TRBV4-2,TRBD2,TRBJ2-3,CASSQDRGGSTDTQYF,TGTGCCAGCAGCCAAGATCGGGGGGGTAGCACAGATACGCAGTATTTT
many,TRBV18,.,TRBJ2-3,CASSPGREPQYF,TGTGCCAGCTCACCCGGGCGTGAGCCGCAGTATTTT
few,TRBV20-1,TRBD2,TRBJ2-7,CSPSGSSGEQYF,TGCAGTCCGAGCGGGAGTTCCGGCGAGCAGTACTTC
.,TRBV3-1,TRBD2,TRBJ2-1,CASSPPSGRTYNEQFF,TGTGCCAGCAGCCCCCCTAGCGGGAGAACCTACAATGAGCAGTTCTTC
.,TRBV20-1,.,TRBJ2-7,CSASVSSYEQYF,TGCAGTGCTAGCGTGAGCTCCTACGAGCAGTACTTC
few,TRBV5-1,TRBD1,TRBJ2-5,CASSSRDRGETQYF,TGCGCCAGCAGCTCCCGGGACAGGGGAGAGACCCAGTACTTC
few,TRBV7-2,.,TRBJ2-2,CASRTNGVTGELFF,TGTGCCAGCAGGACAAATGGAGTGACCGGGGAGCTGTTTTTT
few,TRBV4-1,TRBD2,TRBJ2-5,CASSQDVPAGGETQYF,TGCGCCAGCAGCCAAGATGTTCCAGCGGGGGGGGAGACCCAGTACTTC
many,TRBV29-1,.,TRBJ2-3,CSVDPSGTDTQYF,TGCAGCGTTGACCCTAGCGGCACAGATACGCAGTATTTT
few,TRBV6-2/TRBV6-3,TRBD1,TRBJ2-7,CASRPSPGQASYEQYF,TGTGCCAGCAGACCTTCGCCGGGACAGGCTTCCTACGAGCAGTACTTC